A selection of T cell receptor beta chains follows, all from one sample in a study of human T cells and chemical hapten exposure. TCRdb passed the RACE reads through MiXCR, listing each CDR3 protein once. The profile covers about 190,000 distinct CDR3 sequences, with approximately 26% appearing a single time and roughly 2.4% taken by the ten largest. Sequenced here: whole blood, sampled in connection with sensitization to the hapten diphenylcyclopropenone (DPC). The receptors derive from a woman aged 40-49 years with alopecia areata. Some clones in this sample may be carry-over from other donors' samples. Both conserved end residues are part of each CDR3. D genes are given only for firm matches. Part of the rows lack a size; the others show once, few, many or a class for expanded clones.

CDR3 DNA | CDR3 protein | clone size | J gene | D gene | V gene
TGTGCCAGCAGTTTAAGGGGGAGAGAGCAGTTCTTC | CASSLRGREQFF | NA | TRBJ2-1 | NA | TRBV12-3/TRBV12-4
TGTGCCAGCAGCTTAACAGGGGAGAACTACGAGCAGTACTTC | CASSLTGENYEQYF | NA | TRBJ2-7 | TRBD1 | TRBV28
TGCAGTGCTAGAGGGGACAGGGCGGACAATTCACCCCTCCACTTT | CSARGDRADNSPLHF | NA | TRBJ1-6 | TRBD1 | TRBV20-1
TGTGCCAGCAGCAAAGGTAGTTCCCGGGACAGGCTGCGGGCCTCTGGAAACACCATATATTTT | CASSKGSSRDRLRASGNTIYF | few | TRBJ1-3 | NA | TRBV21-1
TGCGCCAGCAGCCAAGACGCTAGCGGGAGGGTCGTTGCCAAAAACATTCAGTACTTC | CASSQDASGRVVAKNIQYF | NA | TRBJ2-4 | TRBD2 | TRBV4-3
TGTGCCATCAAAGACACTCAGAGCTCTGGAAACACCATATATTTT | CAIKDTQSSGNTIYF | NA | TRBJ1-3 | NA | TRBV10-3
TGCAGCGTTGAGCGGGAGGACACAGATACGCAGTATTTT | CSVEREDTDTQYF | few | TRBJ2-3 | TRBD2 | TRBV29-1
TGTGCCAGCAGCTTAGCAGGGGATGTGGATACGCAGTATTTT | CASSLAGDVDTQYF | few | TRBJ2-3 | NA | TRBV11-1
TGTGCCAGCTCACTTCGAGGGGAGGCAGGTAAACATGAGCAGTTCTTC | CASSLRGEAGKHEQFF | NA | TRBJ2-1 | NA | TRBV18
TGTGCCAGCAGTTACTCGTTGCAGCCCCAGCATTTT | CASSYSLQPQHF | once | TRBJ1-5 | NA | TRBV6-2/TRBV6-3
TGTGCCAGCAGTTACGCCTATTTGCAGGGTTCTCTCTACGAGCAGTACTTC | CASSYAYLQGSLYEQYF | NA | TRBJ2-7 | NA | TRBV6-2/TRBV6-3
TGTGCCAGCAGTTGGGGCTTTATCTACGAGCAGTACTTC | CASSWGFIYEQYF | NA | TRBJ2-7 | NA | TRBV28
TGTGCCTGGACTAGCGGAACCTCTAGCACAGATACGCAGTATTTT | CAWTSGTSSTDTQYF | few | TRBJ2-3 | TRBD2 | TRBV30
TGCGCCAGCAGCCAAGATGGTGCACCCCGGAGCATTCAGTACTTC | CASSQDGAPRSIQYF | NA | TRBJ2-4 | NA | TRBV4-1
TGCGCCAGCAGGGTCGGACTAGCGGGAGAGACCCAGTACTTC | CASRVGLAGETQYF | many | TRBJ2-5 | TRBD2 | TRBV5-1
TGCAGTGCTAAGGGACTTTCCGCACTAATCTACGAGCAGTACTTC | CSAKGLSALIYEQYF | few | TRBJ2-7 | NA | TRBV20-1
TGCAGCGTTGCTGCTGGGGCCAACGTCCTGACTTTC | CSVAAGANVLTF | few | TRBJ2-6 | NA | TRBV29-1
TGTGCCAGCAGTGAATGGAACAGCAATTCACCCCTCCACTTT | CASSEWNSNSPLHF | NA | TRBJ1-6 | NA | TRBV2
TGCGCCAGCAGCCAAGGACACTCCGGGGGGTACACTGAAGCTTTCTTT | CASSQGHSGGYTEAFF | many | TRBJ1-1 | NA | TRBV4-1
TGTGCCAGCAGCCAAGATTCGGGTACAGGCTATACCTACGAGCAGTACTTC | CASSQDSGTGYTYEQYF | few | TRBJ2-7 | NA | TRBV4-2
TGCGCCAGCAGCGACACGGGCGAGCAGTACTTC | CASSDTGEQYF | NA | TRBJ2-7 | NA | TRBV5-1
TGCGCCAGCAGCTTGGAGGGGAGGCAGTACTTC | CASSLEGRQYF | NA | TRBJ2-7 | NA | TRBV5-1
TGCGCCAGCAGCCAAGTACTAGCGCGGGAGACCCAGTACTTC | CASSQVLARETQYF | NA | TRBJ2-5 | TRBD2 | TRBV4-3
TGTGCCAGCAGCCCTGGACAGGGCGCTAACTATGGCTACACCTTC | CASSPGQGANYGYTF | many | TRBJ1-2 | TRBD1 | TRBV6-6
TGTGCCAGCAGCAGTAACTATGGCTACACCTTC | CASSSNYGYTF | many | TRBJ1-2 | NA | TRBV12-3/TRBV12-4
TGTGCCAGCAGCCAATTCAATGAGCAGTTCTTC | CASSQFNEQFF | many | TRBJ2-1 | NA | TRBV11-2
TGCGCCAGCAGCCAAGATCCCGCGGGAGGGTCCGGGGAGACCCAGTACTTC | CASSQDPAGGSGETQYF | NA | TRBJ2-5 | TRBD2 | TRBV4-1
TGCAGCGTAGGGCGTGACTATGGCTACACCTTC | CSVGRDYGYTF | few | TRBJ1-2 | NA | TRBV29-1
TGCAGCGTGAAGAGACAGTCCTTGAACACTGAAGCTTTCTTT | CSVKRQSLNTEAFF | NA | TRBJ1-1 | NA | TRBV29-1
TGTGCCTGCTCACCCCCCCGGGAGAGGGAAAAACTGTTTTTT | CACSPPREREKLFF | NA | TRBJ1-4 | NA | TRBV18